This T cell receptor (beta chain) originates from a study of regulatory dendritic cells for organ transplantation. Allogeneic regulatory or mature dendritic cells were co-cultured for 5 days with CFSE-labeled sorted T cells at 1:10. Sequencing used immunoSEQ multiplex PCR; TCRdb keeps in-frame clones, though not all of them. Among over 10,000 clones, around two thirds were seen once, and the ten largest hold around 1.2%. V lost 1 base and J 8 bases, leaving 17 bases between the germline ends. There are 15 residues in the CDR3. CDR1 LNHNV and CDR2 YYDKDF come from the germline V gene (reference sequence). Note on this clone: Its antigen is still unknown.

The receptor was isolated from a human donor in good health. This sequence joins TRBV15 and TRBJ1-2; D unresolved. What was sequenced was naive CD8+ T cells from blood cultured with dendritic cells. Subset meaning: CD45RA+ naive T cells. The CDR3 nucleotides read TGTGCCACCAGCAGAGGCGGAGGCGACTCGGAGGGCTACACCTTC. Protein product: CATSRGGGDSEGYTF.